These 23 T cell receptor beta chains came from one sample sequenced in a study of T cell responses to AZD1222 COVID-19 vaccine. Clones were sequenced by immunoSEQ multiplex PCR, and TCRdb holds only the in-frame ones, with some missing. The table records about 150,000 clones, roughly nine tenths of them present only once. The sample was peripheral blood, taken 28 days after the second AZD1222 dose. These receptors were taken from an adult who received the AZD1222 COVID-19 vaccine.

The chain is built from TRBV6-7 and TRBJ2-7; 7 nucleotides agree with TRBD1. TRBV6-7 counts as an open reading frame of uncertain function. Germline trimming cut 2 bases from V and 3 bases from J; bases unmatched to any gene: 10. The CDR3 extends over 16 amino acids. The CDR3 reads CASSYRGGPQFYEQYF. As DNA, the CDR3 is TGTGCCAGCAGTTACCGAGGGGGCCCACAATTCTACGAGCAGTACTTC.

The chain recombines TRBV14 with TRBJ1-2; D not certain. There are 13 residues in the CDR3. V lost 4 bases to trimming and J lost 7 bases, with 13 bases between them. CDR1 SGHDN and CDR2 FVKESK come from the germline V gene. CDR3 in amino acids: CASSPTTSRGYTF. For the CDR3, the DNA is TGTGCCAGCAGCCCGACCACTTCGCGTGGCTACACCTTC.

The chain couples TRBV5-1 to TRBJ2-3; either TRBD1 or TRBD2 may supply D (5 bases each). CDR1 is SGHRS and CDR2 is YFSETQ in the germline V gene. V was pared by 3 bases and J by 0 bases, with 14 bases between. The CDR3 covers 16 residues. CDR3 bases: TGCGCCAGCAGCTGGGGGTACAAGGGGAGCACAGATACGCAGTATTTT. Translating it yields CASSWGYKGSTDTQYF.

The J gene is TRBJ2-1, the V gene TRBV5-1, with D possibly matching TRBD2 (6 bases). Trimming pared 5 bases from V and 0 bases from J, leaving 15 bases between. The germline gives CDR1 SGHRS, CDR2 YFSETQ. CDR3 length: 16 amino acids. The DNA for the CDR3 is TGCGCCAGCAGTAGTCGCGGGACCAGCTCCTACAATGAGCAGTTCTTC. This encodes CASSSRGTSSYNEQFF.

The chain recombines TRBV18 with TRBJ1-6; possibly TRBD1 for D (5 bases). Germline loops: CDR1 KGHSH, CDR2 LQKENI. The CDR3 consists of 13 residues. V gave up 9 bases and J gave up 8 bases, with 14 bases separating them. CDR3 loop: CASYDRVDSPLHF. The CDR3 DNA reads as TGTGCCAGTTACGACAGAGTAGATTCACCCCTCCACTTT.

The J gene is TRBJ2-1, the V gene TRBV12-3 or TRBV12-4, with D tentatively TRBD2 (5 bases). This CDR3 is 13 amino acids long. V was cut by 5 bases and J by 5 bases, with 10 bases left in between. CDR3 sequence: CASSDYTNNEQFF. The CDR3 region has the DNA TGTGCCAGCAGTGACTACACCAACAATGAGCAGTTCTTC.

The chain joins TRBV4-1 to TRBJ2-3; D ambiguous. Trimming left V 1 base short and J 1 base short, with 9 bases between. The germline V gene encodes CDR1 MGHRA and CDR2 YSYEKL. The CDR3 runs 15 residues. The CDR3: CASSQADLRTDTQYF. DNA of the CDR3: TGCGCCAGCAGCCAAGCAGATCTGCGCACAGATACGCAGTATTTT.

This sequence joins TRBV5-1 and TRBJ2-1; 13 bases line up with TRBD2. Germline V lookup: CDR1 SGHRS, CDR2 YFSETQ. The CDR3 covers 17 residues. Unmatched junction bases numbered 4, after V lost 0 bases and J lost 4 bases. The CDR3 sequence: CASSLGLAGGTYNEQFF. CDR3 coding DNA: TGCGCCAGCAGCTTGGGACTAGCGGGGGGTACTTACAATGAGCAGTTCTTC.

This sequence joins TRBV5-1 and TRBJ1-6; perhaps TRBD1 as D (5 bases). V was trimmed by 4 bases and J by 12 bases, leaving 17 bases between them. This CDR3 region has 14 residues. Germline CDR1 SGHRS, CDR2 YFSETQ. CDR3: CASSPDGGFEPLHF. As DNA, the CDR3 is TGCGCCAGCAGCCCGGACGGGGGGTTTGAACCCCTCCACTTT. Full variable domain (rest looked up from reference TRBV5-1 and TRBJ1-6): KAGVTQTPRYLIKTRGQQVTLSCSPISGHRSVSWYQQTPGQGLQFLFEYFSETQRNKGNFPGRFSGRQFSNSRSEMNVSTLELGDSALYLCASSPDGGFEPLHFGNGTRLTVT.

V and J are TRBV5-1 and TRBJ1-4; perhaps TRBD1 as D (5 bases). The CDR3 consists of 15 residues. V shed 0 bases and J shed 3 bases, with 9 bases lying between them. Germline CDR1 is SGHRS and CDR2 is YFSETQ. CDR3 sequence reads: CASSLGDQANEKLFF. CDR3 sequence (DNA): TGCGCCAGCAGCTTGGGGGACCAAGCTAATGAAAAACTGTTTTTT.

The chain carries TRBV12-3 or TRBV12-4 and TRBJ2-2; D is unresolved. With 5 bases removed from V and 4 bases from J, the gap between germline ends came to 8 bases. This CDR3 has 13 amino acids. CDR3 residues: CASSPKSTGELFF. CDR3 DNA sequence: TGTGCCAGCAGTCCCAAATCCACCGGGGAGCTGTTTTTT.

This chain links TRBV4-2 with TRBJ2-2; 8 positions agree with TRBD2. This CDR3 contains 17 residues. Germline assignment: CDR1 LGHNA and CDR2 YNFKEQ. The trim removed 2 bases at V and 5 bases at J, leaving 10 bases unmatched. The CDR3 coding sequence is TGTGCCAGCAGCCAACTTGGAGCGGGGGCGGGGACCGGGGAGCTGTTTTTT. It encodes CASSQLGAGAGTGELFF.

The rearrangement links TRBV9 to TRBJ2-7; TRBD1 agrees at 10 bases. V lost 4 bases to trimming and J lost 0 bases; unmatched junction nucleotides: 7. CDR1 and CDR2 from the germline V gene are SGDLS and YYNGEE. The CDR3 is 16 residues long. CDR3 in DNA: TGTGCCAGCAGCCCGGACAGGGGGGTAAACTCCTACGAGCAGTACTTC. Its translation is CASSPDRGVNSYEQYF.

This chain links TRBV5-1 with TRBJ2-5; D may be TRBD1 (5 bases). V was clipped by 4 bases and J by 4 bases, with 8 bases between them. Germline V CDR1 and CDR2: SGHRS, YFSETQ. CDR3 length equals 12 residues. The CDR3 loop is CASSGDRETQYF. As DNA, the CDR3 is TGCGCCAGCAGCGGAGACAGAGAGACCCAGTACTTC.

The chain employs TRBV6-2 or TRBV6-3 and TRBJ2-1; 9 bases line up with TRBD2. Trimming took 3 bases from V and 7 from J; bases not matched to a gene: 7. The germline V gene has CDR1 MNHEY and CDR2 SVGEGT. The CDR3 is 15 amino acids. The CDR3 nucleotides read TGTGCCAGCAGTTATCGGGCTAGCGGGATAAATGAGCAGTTCTTC. Its protein is CASSYRASGINEQFF.

This chain's CDR3 is CAISDGGYQETQYF. The CDR3 DNA is TGTGCCATCAGTGACGGCGGGTACCAAGAGACCCAGTACTTC. The chain employs TRBV10-3 and TRBJ2-5; tentative D call: TRBD2 (5 bases). The CDR3 contains 14 residues. From germline, CDR1 is ENHRY and CDR2 SYGVKD. V shed 3 bases and J shed 0 bases, with 8 bases lying between them.

A single count supports this clone. The DNA of the CDR3 is TGTGCCAGCAGCCGAAAAGGACAGGGGGCAAACACCGGGGAGCTGTTTTTT. Residues: CASSRKGQGANTGELFF. The chain links TRBV13 to TRBJ2-2, with 11 bases lining up with TRBD1. CDR1 PRHDT and CDR2 FYEKMQ come from the germline V gene (reference sequence). This CDR3 comprises 17 residues. The V segment lost 5 bases and the J segment 2 bases; nucleotides outside the gene matches: 7.

This chain joins TRBV7-2 and TRBJ2-2; no clear D. The CDR3 length is 13 residues. Trimming shortened V by 6 bases and J by 5 bases, and 10 bases separated the two germline ends. Germline assignment: CDR1 SGHTA and CDR2 FQGNSA. The DNA for the CDR3 is TGTGCCAGCAGATCATCTAGAACCGGGGAGCTGTTTTTT. It codes for CASRSSRTGELFF.

The table lists this clone with a count of one. The chain combines TRBV19 with TRBJ1-2, with D uncertain. The V end lost 4 bases, the J end lost 0 bases, and 9 bases lay between the germline ends. The germline V gene has CDR1 LNHDA and CDR2 SQIVND (reference sequence). The CDR3 sequence is 14 residues long. The chain's CDR3 is CASSTADANYGYTF. In DNA form, the CDR3 reads TGTGCCAGTAGTACGGCTGACGCTAACTATGGCTACACCTTC. Together with reference TRBV19 and TRBJ1-2, the CDR3 gives the full variable domain: DGGITQSPKYLFRKEGQNVTLSCEQNLNHDAMYWYRQDPGQGLRLIYYSQIVNDFQKGDIAEGYSVSREKKESFPLTVTSAQKNPTAFYLCASSTADANYGYTFGSGTRLTVV.

This rearrangement joins TRBV9 to TRBJ2-1; tentatively, D is TRBD2 (5 bases). Looked up from germline, CDR1 is SGDLS and CDR2 is YYNGEE. V lost 4 bases and J 6 bases, leaving 17 bases between the germline ends. This CDR3 contains 15 residues. The CDR3 sequence is CASSLRADGSNEQFF. In DNA, the CDR3 is TGTGCCAGCAGCCTGAGGGCCGATGGCTCCAATGAGCAGTTCTTC.

The V call is TRBV19, the J call TRBJ2-1, with D uncertain. The CDR3 runs to 11 residues. The V gene's germline CDR1 is LNHDA and CDR2 SQIVND (reference sequence). V lost 8 bases to trimming and J lost 9 bases, with 11 bases between them. In DNA, the CDR3 is TGTGCCAGTGCGAGGTGGACTGAGCAGTTCTTC. Protein: CASARWTEQFF.

The rearrangement links TRBV25-1 to TRBJ1-6, with a tentative D call TRBD1 (5 bases). The V end lost 3 bases, the J end lost 9 bases, and 15 bases lay between the germline ends. Germline assignment: CDR1 MGHDK and CDR2 SYGVNS. CDR3 length: 15 residues. CDR3 loop: CASSDRQTRGSPLHF. Here the CDR3 DNA reads TGTGCCAGCAGTGACCGACAAACGAGGGGTTCACCCCTCCACTTT.

This clone was counted ten times or more. This chain uses TRBV19 with TRBJ2-5; 13 bases agree with TRBD2. CDR3 length: 16 residues. The germline V gene has CDR1 LNHDA and CDR2 SQIVND (reference sequence). Trimming cost V 3 bases and J 4 bases; bases outside gene matches: 5. In DNA, the CDR3 is TGTGCCAGTAGTATTAGTGGGACTAGCGGGGCAGAGACCCAGTACTTC. This gives the protein CASSISGTSGAETQYF.